One and the same sample provided the 20 T cell receptor beta chains below, sequenced in a study of cytomegalovirus exposure and HLA in healthy donors (dated by TCRdb to 2015 to 2018). Libraries were prepared through the immunoSEQ multiplex PCR assay. A mixture of 60 forward primers for TCR Vbeta segments and 13 reverse primers for TCR Jbeta segments was used in the multiplex PCR. The table was pulled from immuneACCESS by TCRdb, which kept in-frame rearrangements only. Such tables lose some clones; where checked, under half of the loss comes from unresolved V genes, and the rest has no known cause. Recorded for this sample are about 100,000 clones; around four fifths of them occurred a single time. Of the sample, 7.3% falls within the top ten clones. Sequencing input: PBMCs. The source of these receptors is a man aged 45-65 years in good health and CMV-seropositive.

The gene calls are TRBV27 and TRBJ2-2; 8 bases fit TRBD2. V gave up 5 bases and J gave up 5 bases; unmatched junction bases: 7. The CDR3 consists of 15 residues. The V gene's germline CDR1 is MNHEY and CDR2 SMNVEV (reference sequence). The CDR3 spells CASSMGTSITGELFF. In DNA, the CDR3 is TGTGCCAGCAGTATGGGGACTAGTATTACCGGGGAGCTGTTTTTT.

This clone was seen only a few times. The chain has TRBV5-1 and TRBJ1-2; D possibly corresponds to TRBD1 (6 bases). Germline values: CDR1 SGHRS, CDR2 YFSETQ. This CDR3 has 15 amino acids. The germline V and J ends were trimmed by 0 bases and 6 bases, with 15 bases remaining between them. This chain's CDR3 is CASSLEQGMSDGYTF. In DNA, the CDR3 is TGCGCCAGCAGCTTGGAACAGGGAATGTCGGATGGCTACACCTTC.

This chain links TRBV7-9 with TRBJ2-7, with D possibly matching TRBD1 (5 bases). The CDR3 runs 14 residues. The germline V gene has CDR1 SEHNR and CDR2 FQNEAQ (reference sequence). Trimming removed 4 bases from V and 3 bases from J, with 13 bases in between. The CDR3 DNA sequence: TGTGCCAGCAGCTCCGAGACAGCAGTCTACGAGCAGTACTTC. Protein product: CASSSETAVYEQYF.

The rearrangement links TRBV7-9 to TRBJ1-4; perhaps TRBD1 as D (5 bases). The CDR3 consists of 14 residues. V dropped 2 bases and J dropped 2 bases, with 6 bases sitting between them. Germline V lookup: CDR1 SEHNR, CDR2 FQNEAQ (reference sequence). The CDR3 reads CASSLPGTNEKLFF. The CDR3 DNA is TGTGCCAGCAGCTTACCAGGGACTAATGAAAAACTGTTTTTT.

The chain uses TRBV11-2 and TRBJ1-3; weak D call: TRBD1 (5 bases). V was pared by 6 bases and J by 1 base, with 19 bases between. In germline, CDR1 is SGHAT, CDR2 FQNNGV. The CDR3 is made up of 17 amino acids. The CDR3 loop reads CASSLLRGTSSGNTIYF. CDR3 sequence (DNA): TGTGCCAGCAGTCTTCTAAGGGGCACATCTTCTGGAAACACCATATATTTT.

The genes are TRBV6-1 and TRBJ2-1, with D possibly matching TRBD2 (5 bases). Between the trimmed V and J ends, which lost 7 bases and 5 bases, there was a span of 15 bases. The CDR3 runs 14 residues. Germline CDR1 reads MNHNS; CDR2 reads SASEGT. DNA of the CDR3: TGTGCCAGCATAGGCGGCCCGGGGAACAATGAGCAGTTCTTC. This encodes CASIGGPGNNEQFF.

The rearrangement uses TRBV6-1 and TRBJ2-5, with 12 bases identical to TRBD2. V lost 6 bases, J lost 1 base, and 3 bases stayed unmatched. This CDR3 contains 15 residues. CDR1 and CDR2 from the germline V gene are MNHNS and SASEGT. Here the CDR3 reads CASRTSGGIQETQYF. The CDR3 DNA follows: TGTGCCAGCAGGACTAGCGGGGGAATCCAAGAGACCCAGTACTTC.

The rearrangement links TRBV2 to TRBJ1-5; D unresolved. The CDR3 covers 14 residues. Germline V gene lookup returns CDR1 SNHLY and CDR2 FYNNEI. Trimming took off 1 base at V and 6 bases at J, with 10 bases between the two ends. The CDR3 sequence: CASSEDRRSQPQHF. The CDR3 nucleotides are TGTGCCAGCAGTGAAGACCGGCGGAGTCAGCCCCAGCATTTT.

In this sample, this clone turned up once. The chain employs TRBV5-1 and TRBJ2-7, with 9 bases aligning to TRBD2. This CDR3 is built from 13 residues. Germline V CDR1 and CDR2: SGHRS, YFSETQ. V lost 7 bases, J lost 3 bases, and 5 bases stayed unmatched. CDR3 sequence (DNA): TGCGCCAGCGCCGCTAGCGGGGTCTACGAGCAGTACTTC. It is translated as CASAASGVYEQYF.

This clone was observed many times. CDR3: CASSQGLSWFF. The DNA for the CDR3 is TGCGCCAGCAGCCAAGGACTCTCGTGGTTCTTC. The rearrangement uses TRBV4-3 and TRBJ2-1, with D unresolved. CDR3 length: 11 amino acids. V was trimmed by 1 base and J by 15 bases, leaving 10 bases between them. CDR1 is LGHNA, CDR2 YSLEER, per germline.

The chain combines TRBV6-5 with TRBJ2-7, with a tentative D call TRBD1 (6 bases). This CDR3 has 15 amino acids. V lost 0 bases to trimming and J lost 2 bases, with 11 bases between them. Per the germline V gene, CDR1 is MNHEY and CDR2 is SVGAGI. This CDR3 is CASSYSGGNPYEQYF. The CDR3 DNA follows: TGTGCCAGCAGTTACTCTGGGGGCAACCCCTACGAGCAGTACTTC.

The chain joins TRBV19 to TRBJ2-1; 16 bases match TRBD2. Germline CDR1 and CDR2: LNHDA and SQIVND (reference sequence). The trim removed 7 bases at V and 0 bases at J, leaving 9 bases unmatched. The CDR3 is made up of 19 amino acids. The CDR3: CASTPPGTSGGVSYNEQFF. The CDR3 region has the DNA TGTGCCAGTACCCCTCCCGGGACTAGCGGGGGGGTCTCCTACAATGAGCAGTTCTTC.

This clone has more than one count but fewer than ten. CDR3 in amino acids: CAITEDSSYEQYF. DNA of the CDR3: TGTGCCATCACCGAAGACAGTTCCTACGAGCAGTACTTC. The gene calls are TRBV10-3 and TRBJ2-7; possibly TRBD1 for D (5 bases). The CDR3 consists of 13 residues. Per germline, CDR1 ENHRY and CDR2 SYGVKD. Between the trimmed V and J ends, which lost 7 bases and 1 base, there was a span of 11 bases.

The V gene is TRBV4-1, the J gene TRBJ1-6; weak D call: TRBD1 (5 bases). The CDR3 consists of 17 residues. Germline values: CDR1 MGHRA, CDR2 YSYEKL. V dropped 0 bases and J dropped 0 bases, with 9 bases sitting between them. CDR3 amino acids: CASSQDGGSSYNSPLHF. CDR3 in DNA: TGCGCCAGCAGCCAAGACGGGGGGAGCTCCTATAATTCACCCCTCCACTTT.

This chain uses TRBV6-5 with TRBJ1-5; D is unclear. Germline CDR1 and CDR2: MNHEY and SVGAGI. This CDR3 is built from 14 residues. V shed 5 bases and J shed 7 bases, with 15 bases lying between them. The DNA for the CDR3 is TGTGCCAGCAGTCTGTCTTCGGAGGGACAGCCCCAGCATTTT. It specifies CASSLSSEGQPQHF.

The genes are TRBV18 and TRBJ2-5, with TRBD2 matching over 12 bases. CDR1 and CDR2 (germline): KGHSH, LQKENI. Trimming removed 0 bases from V and 4 bases from J; junction bases left unmatched: 3. There are 16 residues in the CDR3. This chain's CDR3 is CASSPPTSGGGETQYF. The CDR3 bases are TGTGCCAGCTCACCACCGACTAGCGGGGGAGGAGAGACCCAGTACTTC.

The V call is TRBV30, the J call TRBJ1-5, with D tentatively TRBD1 (6 bases). This CDR3 spans 14 amino acids. CDR1 is GTSNPN and CDR2 is SVGIG in the germline V gene (reference sequence). V lost 0 bases to trimming and J lost 2 bases, with 8 bases between them. The CDR3 here is CAWSVKGGNQPQHF. The DNA for the CDR3 is TGTGCCTGGAGTGTTAAGGGGGGCAATCAGCCCCAGCATTTT.

The chain links TRBV5-1 to TRBJ2-2; 7 nucleotides align to TRBD2. Germline CDR1 reads SGHRS; CDR2 reads YFSETQ. With V trimmed by 4 bases and J by 7 bases, 10 bases remained unmatched. The CDR3 contains 15 residues. In DNA form, the CDR3 reads TGCGCCAGCAGCGCGGACCGGAGCGGGGTCGGGGAGCTGTTTTTT. Residues: CASSADRSGVGELFF.

The chain is built from TRBV5-1 and TRBJ2-2; 7 nucleotides line up with TRBD1. Germline trimming cut 4 bases from V and 1 base from J; bases unmatched to any gene: 1. This CDR3 has 14 amino acids. The germline V gene has CDR1 SGHRS and CDR2 YFSETQ. The CDR3 sequence: CASSRTGNTGELFF. CDR3 bases: TGCGCCAGCAGCCGGACAGGGAACACCGGGGAGCTGTTTTTT.

This chain uses TRBV19 with TRBJ2-7; D gene ambiguous. Per germline, CDR1 LNHDA and CDR2 SQIVND (reference sequence). Trimming stripped 5 bases from V and 0 bases from J, with 11 bases between. This CDR3 contains 14 residues. CDR3 sequence: CASSVRRGSYEQYF. CDR3 in DNA: TGTGCCAGTAGTGTACGGAGAGGCTCCTACGAGCAGTACTTC.